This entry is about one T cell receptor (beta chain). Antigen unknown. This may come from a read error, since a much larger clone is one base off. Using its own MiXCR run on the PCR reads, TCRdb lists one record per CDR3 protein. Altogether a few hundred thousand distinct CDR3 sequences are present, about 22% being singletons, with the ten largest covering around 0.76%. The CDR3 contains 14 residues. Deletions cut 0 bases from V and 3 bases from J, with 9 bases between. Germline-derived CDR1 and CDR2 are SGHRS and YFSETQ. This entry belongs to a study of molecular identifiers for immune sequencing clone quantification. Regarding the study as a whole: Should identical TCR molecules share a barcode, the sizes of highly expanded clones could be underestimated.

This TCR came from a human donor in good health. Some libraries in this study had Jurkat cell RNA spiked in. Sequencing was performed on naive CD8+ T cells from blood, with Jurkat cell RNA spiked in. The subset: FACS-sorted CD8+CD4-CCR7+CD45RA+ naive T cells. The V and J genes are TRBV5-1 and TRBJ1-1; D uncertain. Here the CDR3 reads CASSLDVVYTEAFF. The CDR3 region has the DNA TGCGCCAGCAGCTTGGACGTTGTGTACACTGAAGCTTTCTTT.